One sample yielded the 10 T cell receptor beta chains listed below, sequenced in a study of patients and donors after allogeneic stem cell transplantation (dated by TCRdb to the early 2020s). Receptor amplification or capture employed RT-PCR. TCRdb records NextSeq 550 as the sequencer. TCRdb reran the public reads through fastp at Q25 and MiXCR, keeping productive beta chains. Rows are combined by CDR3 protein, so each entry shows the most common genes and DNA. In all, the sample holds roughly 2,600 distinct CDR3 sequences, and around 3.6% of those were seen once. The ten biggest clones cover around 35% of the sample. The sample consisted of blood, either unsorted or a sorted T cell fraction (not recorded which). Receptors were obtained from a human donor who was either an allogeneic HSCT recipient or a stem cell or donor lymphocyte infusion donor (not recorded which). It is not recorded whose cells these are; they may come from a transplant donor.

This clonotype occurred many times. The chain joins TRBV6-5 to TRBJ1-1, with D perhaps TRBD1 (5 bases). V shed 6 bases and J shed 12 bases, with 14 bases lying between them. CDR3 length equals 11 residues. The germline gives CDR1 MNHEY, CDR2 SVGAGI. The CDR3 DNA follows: TGTGCCAGCAGCACCGGGGGGTATCCTTTCTTT. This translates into CASSTGGYPFF.

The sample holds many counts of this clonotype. CDR3: CASSSMKDGSYEQYF. The CDR3 DNA is TGTGCCAGCAGTTCCATGAAGGACGGATCCTACGAGCAGTACTTC. The chain has TRBV6-5 and TRBJ2-7; D not resolved. Per germline, CDR1 MNHEY and CDR2 SVGAGI. V was trimmed by 4 bases and J by 1 base, leaving 14 bases between them. The CDR3 runs to 15 residues.

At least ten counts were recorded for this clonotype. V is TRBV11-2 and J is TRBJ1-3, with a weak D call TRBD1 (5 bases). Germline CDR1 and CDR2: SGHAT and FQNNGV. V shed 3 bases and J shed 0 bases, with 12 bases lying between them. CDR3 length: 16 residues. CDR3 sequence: CASSFGTVVSGNTIYF. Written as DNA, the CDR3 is TGTGCCAGCAGCTTCGGGACTGTCGTCTCTGGAAACACCATATATTTT.

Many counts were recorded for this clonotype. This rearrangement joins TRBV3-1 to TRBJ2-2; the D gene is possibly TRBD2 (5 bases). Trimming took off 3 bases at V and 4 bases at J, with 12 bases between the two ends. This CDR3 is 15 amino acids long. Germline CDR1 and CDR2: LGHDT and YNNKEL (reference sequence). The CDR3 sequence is CASSHRTGFTGELFF. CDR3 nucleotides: TGTGCCAGCAGCCATAGGACGGGGTTCACCGGGGAGCTGTTTTTT.

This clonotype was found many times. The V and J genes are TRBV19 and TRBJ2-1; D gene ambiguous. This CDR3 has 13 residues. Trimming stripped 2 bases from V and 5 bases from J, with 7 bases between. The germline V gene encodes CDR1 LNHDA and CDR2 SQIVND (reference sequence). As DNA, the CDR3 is TGTGCCAGTAGTATAACTCGGGACAATGAGCAGTTCTTC. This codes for CASSITRDNEQFF.

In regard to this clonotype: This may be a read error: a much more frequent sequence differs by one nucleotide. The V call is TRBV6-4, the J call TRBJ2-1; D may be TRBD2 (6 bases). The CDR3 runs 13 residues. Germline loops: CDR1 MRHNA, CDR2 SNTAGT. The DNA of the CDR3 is TGTGCCTGCCGTCGGGACTCCTCCAATGAGCAGTTCTTC. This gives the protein CACRRDSSNEQFF.

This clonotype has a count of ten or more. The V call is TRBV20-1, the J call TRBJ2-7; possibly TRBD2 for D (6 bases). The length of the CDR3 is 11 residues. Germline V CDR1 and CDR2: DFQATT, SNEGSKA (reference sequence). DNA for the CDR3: TGCAGAGCCGGGAGTACCTACGAGCAGTACTTC. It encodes CRAGSTYEQYF.

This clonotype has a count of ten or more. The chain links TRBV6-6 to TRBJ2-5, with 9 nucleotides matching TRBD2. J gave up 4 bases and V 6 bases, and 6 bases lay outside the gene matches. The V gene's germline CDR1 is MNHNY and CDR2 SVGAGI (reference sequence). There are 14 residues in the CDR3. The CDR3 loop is CASRGAGGVETQYF. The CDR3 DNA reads TGTGCCAGCAGAGGTGCGGGAGGGGTAGAGACCCAGTACTTC.

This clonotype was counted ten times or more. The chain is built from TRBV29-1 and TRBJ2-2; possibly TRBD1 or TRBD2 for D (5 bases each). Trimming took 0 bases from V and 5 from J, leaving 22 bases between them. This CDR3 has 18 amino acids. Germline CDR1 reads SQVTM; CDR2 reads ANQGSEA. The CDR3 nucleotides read TGCAGCGTTGAAGAGTTTAGGGGCAGGGCGGAGGTTACCGGGGAGCTGTTTTTT. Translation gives CSVEEFRGRAEVTGELFF.

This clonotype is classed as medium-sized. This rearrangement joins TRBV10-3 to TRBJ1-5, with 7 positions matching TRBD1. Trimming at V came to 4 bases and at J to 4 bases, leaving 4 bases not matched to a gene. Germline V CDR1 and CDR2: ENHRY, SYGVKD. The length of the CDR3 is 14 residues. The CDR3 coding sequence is TGTGCCATCAGTGCGGACAGGCAGAATCAGCCCCAGCATTTT. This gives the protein CAISADRQNQPQHF.